One sample yielded the 27 T cell receptor beta chains listed below, sequenced in a study of blood T cell repertoires in COVID-19. Assay used: immunoSEQ multiplex PCR; TCRdb lists only in-frame clones, some missing. Of a few hundred thousand clones detected, approximately 86% appear once; the ten largest clones hold around 5.1%. The sequenced sample was peripheral blood. These receptors all stem from a woman aged 60 to 75 with COVID-19, enrolled during active disease.

This sequence joins TRBV9 and TRBJ2-5; 8 nucleotides align to TRBD2. V shed 4 bases and J 4 bases; nucleotides not matched to a gene: 15. Germline values: CDR1 SGDLS, CDR2 YYNGEE. The length of the CDR3 is 17 residues. The CDR3 reads CASSPTASGSGGETQYF. CDR3 coding DNA: TGTGCCAGCAGCCCAACGGCCAGCGGGAGTGGGGGAGAGACCCAGTACTTC.

The chain's CDR3 is CASSLIHSNQPQHF. DNA of the CDR3: TGTGCCAGCAGCTTGATCCATAGCAATCAGCCCCAGCATTTT. The rearrangement joins TRBV5-6 to TRBJ1-5, with unresolved D. Germline CDR1 SGHDT, CDR2 YYEEEE. V gave up 1 base and J gave up 0 bases, with 5 bases separating them. This CDR3 has 14 amino acids.

CDR3 amino acids: CASGPGTGGNTGELFF. CDR3 DNA: TGTGCTAGTGGTCCGGGGACAGGGGGGAACACCGGGGAGCTGTTTTTT. The chain employs TRBV12-5 and TRBJ2-2; 11 bases align to TRBD1. Germline V lookup: CDR1 LGHNT, CDR2 FRNRAP. V shed 5 bases, J shed 1 base, and the junction held 3 bases outside the gene matches. The CDR3 has 16 amino acids.

The chain joins TRBV6-6 to TRBJ2-7; 7 bases map to TRBD2. Germline V gene lookup returns CDR1 MNHNY and CDR2 SVGAGI (reference sequence). The length of the CDR3 is 16 residues. V shed 6 bases and J 2 bases; nucleotides not matched to a gene: 13. The CDR3 nucleotides are TGTGCCAGCAGCCCCCCGAGACGGGAGGTAACCTACGAGCAGTACTTC. Its translation: CASSPPRREVTYEQYF.

This chain links TRBV11-2 with TRBJ1-2; D is undetermined. The CDR3 sequence is 13 residues long. Trimming stripped 0 bases from V and 5 bases from J, with 7 bases between. The germline V gene encodes CDR1 SGHAT and CDR2 FQNNGV. In DNA, the CDR3 is TGTGCCAGCAGCTTAGAGGCGGTATATGGCTACACCTTC. Translated: CASSLEAVYGYTF.

The chain carries TRBV10-2 and TRBJ2-2; 9 bases are a match to TRBD2. Unmatched junction bases numbered 6, after V lost 10 bases and J lost 3 bases. The CDR3 sequence is 14 residues long. Germline V CDR1 and CDR2: WSHSY, SAAADI. The CDR3 loop reads CATRREGHTGELFF. The CDR3 DNA sequence: TGCGCCACCAGGCGGGAGGGACACACCGGGGAGCTGTTTTTT.

The rearrangement links TRBV6-5 to TRBJ1-5, with 10 bases matching TRBD1. V was pared by 5 bases and J by 6 bases, with 1 base of the junction left unmatched. From germline, CDR1 is MNHEY and CDR2 SVGAGI. This CDR3 region has 13 residues. The CDR3 here is CASSRTGGQPQHF. The CDR3 DNA reads TGTGCCAGCAGTAGGACAGGGGGTCAGCCCCAGCATTTT.

The chain uses TRBV11-3 and TRBJ2-2; 7 bases line up with TRBD1. The CDR3 loop spans 18 amino acids. Trimming at V came to 0 bases and at J to 1 base, leaving 8 bases not matched to a gene. Germline V CDR1 and CDR2: SGHNT, YENEEA. The CDR3 sequence: CASSLDPPGQKNTGELFF. CDR3 bases: TGTGCCAGCAGCTTAGACCCCCCGGGACAGAAGAACACCGGGGAGCTGTTTTTT.

The V and J genes are TRBV19 and TRBJ2-7; 8 bases line up with TRBD2. The CDR3 contains 15 residues. V shed 5 bases and J 0 bases; nucleotides not matched to a gene: 6. CDR1 is LNHDA, CDR2 SQIVND, per germline (reference sequence). The CDR3 nucleotides read TGTGCCAGTAGTTATAGCGGGACCCGCTCCTACGAGCAGTACTTC. Translating gives CASSYSGTRSYEQYF.

The chain couples TRBV7-9 to TRBJ2-5; TRBD1 matches at 9 bases. CDR1 SEHNR and CDR2 FQNEAQ come from the germline V gene (reference sequence). The CDR3 has 17 amino acids. V shed 5 bases and J 1 base; nucleotides not matched to a gene: 11. CDR3 protein: CASSPKGTGIIQETQYF. As DNA, the CDR3 is TGTGCCAGCAGCCCCAAGGGGACAGGGATTATCCAAGAGACCCAGTACTTC.

The rearrangement uses TRBV12-2 and TRBJ2-7; TRBD2, the table's D call, lacks a check against the DNA. TRBV12-2 is listed as a pseudogene. This CDR3 contains 15 residues. The CDR3 reads CASRTSAGDPYEQYF. In nucleotides, the CDR3 is TGTGCAAGTCGCACTTCAGCGGGAGATCCCTACGAGCAGTACTTC.

This chain joins TRBV7-6 and TRBJ1-2, with D perhaps TRBD1 (6 bases). With 5 bases removed from V and 4 bases from J, the gap between germline ends came to 14 bases. Germline V gives CDR1 SGHVS, CDR2 FNYEAQ. The CDR3 is 14 amino acids. The CDR3, as DNA: TGTGCCAGCAGCCAAGGGACAAGGTCCTATGGCTACACCTTC. As protein: CASSQGTRSYGYTF.

This sequence joins TRBV20-1 and TRBJ1-5; 7 nucleotides align to TRBD1. After removal of 3 bases from V and 2 bases from J, the junction contained 13 bases not matched to a gene. The CDR3 consists of 17 residues. Germline CDR1 reads DFQATT; CDR2 reads SNEGSKA (reference sequence). This CDR3 reads CSASRLGQAKGNQPQHF. The CDR3 nucleotides are TGCAGTGCTAGTCGCCTAGGACAGGCTAAGGGCAATCAGCCCCAGCATTTT.

V and J are TRBV28 and TRBJ1-2; D is undetermined. V was pared by 3 bases and J by 0 bases, with 11 bases between. Germline assignment: CDR1 MDHEN and CDR2 SYDVKM. This CDR3 region has 15 residues. The CDR3 sequence: CASSLRAVTNYGYTF. The CDR3 nucleotides are TGTGCCAGCAGTTTGAGGGCAGTAACTAACTATGGCTACACCTTC.

On this clone: It is unclear where the CDR3 begins or ends on the DNA, so no DNA is shown, and the CDR3 is as TCRdb lists it. V and J are TRBV27 and TRBJ1-4; the table's D call, TRBD1, was not checked against the DNA. The CDR3 contains 17 residues when both ends are counted. Germline V lookup: CDR1 MNHEY, CDR2 SMNVEV (reference sequence). The CDR3 sequence: CASSLSIHRERMKNCFF.

The chain couples TRBV6-5 to TRBJ2-2, with D unresolved. The germline V gene has CDR1 MNHEY and CDR2 SVGAGI. V lost 8 bases and J 10 bases, leaving 11 bases between the germline ends. CDR3 size: 11 residues. Here the CDR3 reads CASGLLLELFF. The CDR3 DNA follows: TGTGCCAGCGGGCTACTTCTGGAGCTGTTTTTT.

The chain recombines TRBV30 with TRBJ2-7, with 12 positions matching TRBD2. CDR1 and CDR2 (germline): GTSNPN, SVGIG (reference sequence). CDR3 size: 16 residues. V was clipped by 2 bases and J by 1 base; unmatched bases: 6. CDR3 in DNA: TGTGCCTGGAGTCGACTAGCGGGAGTTAGGTCCTACGAGCAGTACTTC. It specifies CAWSRLAGVRSYEQYF.

This rearrangement joins TRBV6-2 or TRBV6-3 to TRBJ2-7, with 9 bases matching TRBD2. Germline values: CDR1 MNHEY, CDR2 SVGEGT. The ends lost 2 bases at V and 0 bases at J; junction bases unmatched: 8. This CDR3 has 17 residues. The CDR3 region is CASSYPLGSGSSYEQYF. The CDR3 nucleotides are TGTGCCAGCAGTTACCCCCTGGGTAGCGGGAGCTCCTACGAGCAGTACTTC.

This sequence joins TRBV27 and TRBJ2-1; 10 positions match TRBD2. The CDR3 sequence is 15 residues long. After removal of 8 bases from V and 8 bases from J, the junction contained 12 bases not matched to a gene. Germline CDR1 reads MNHEY; CDR2 reads SMNVEV (reference sequence). CDR3 sequence (DNA): TGTGCCAGCTGCATAGCGGGGGGTATTTTCGATGAGCAGTTCTTC. This gives the protein CASCIAGGIFDEQFF.

The gene calls are TRBV7-9 and TRBJ2-1, with TRBD2 matching over 15 bases. Germline CDR1 reads SEHNR; CDR2 reads FQNEAQ (reference sequence). The CDR3 runs to 17 residues. Losses at the gene ends were 5 bases for V and 5 bases for J; bases not matched to a gene: 7. CDR3 sequence (DNA): TGTGCCAGCAGCCCCGGACTAGCGGGAGGGGTCCACAATGAGCAGTTCTTC. Amino acid sequence: CASSPGLAGGVHNEQFF.

The gene calls are TRBV11-2 and TRBJ2-3; D is uncertain. V was clipped by 5 bases and J by 2 bases, with 8 bases between them. Germline-derived CDR1 and CDR2 are SGHAT and FQNNGV. This CDR3 spans 13 amino acids. This CDR3 is CASSRGNTDTQYF. CDR3 nucleotide sequence: TGTGCCAGCAGCCGCGGCAACACAGATACGCAGTATTTT.

The chain combines TRBV11-2 with TRBJ2-7, with 13 positions matching TRBD2. The V and J ends lost 4 bases and 5 bases, in that order; junction bases with no gene match: 14. CDR1 is SGHAT and CDR2 is FQNNGV in the germline V gene. The CDR3 length is 18 residues. As DNA, the CDR3 is TGTGCCAGCAGCTATCTTACTAGCGGGAGGGCGTTTTACCACGAGCAGTACTTC. Translating gives CASSYLTSGRAFYHEQYF.

The V gene is TRBV4-3, the J gene TRBJ2-2; 16 bases map to TRBD2. Germline CDR1 is LGHNA and CDR2 is YSLEER. Germline trimming cut 3 bases from V and 4 bases from J; bases unmatched to any gene: 5. CDR3 size: 18 residues. The CDR3 DNA is TGCGCCAGCAGCCAGGGACTAGCGGGAGGGGGCGGCACCGGGGAGCTGTTTTTT. This encodes CASSQGLAGGGGTGELFF.

J is TRBJ2-3 and V is TRBV28; 8 nucleotides align to TRBD2. V trimming: 8 bases; J trimming: 0 bases; junction bases outside the gene matches: 7. The CDR3 is 15 residues long. CDR1 MDHEN and CDR2 SYDVKM come from the germline V gene. The CDR3 reads CASRASGSSTDTQYF. CDR3 nucleotide sequence: TGTGCCAGCCGCGCTAGCGGGTCTAGCACAGATACGCAGTATTTT.

As DNA, the CDR3 is TGTGCCAGTAGAACCTCCGGGACACCTAATCAGCCCCAGCATTTT. The encoded protein is CASRTSGTPNQPQHF. J is TRBJ1-5 and V is TRBV19, with D possibly TRBD1 on 6 matching bases. V lost 6 bases to trimming and J lost 4 bases, with 16 bases between them. Germline values: CDR1 LNHDA, CDR2 SQIVND (reference sequence). This CDR3 has 15 amino acids.

The chain joins TRBV30 to TRBJ1-5; maybe TRBD1 (5 bases). CDR3 length equals 16 residues. Germline assignment: CDR1 GTSNPN and CDR2 SVGIG (reference sequence). Trimming took off 2 bases at V and 4 bases at J, with 18 bases between the two ends. The CDR3 sequence: CAWSFGGLRGNQPQHF. CDR3 sequence (DNA): TGTGCCTGGAGTTTCGGGGGTTTGCGCGGAAATCAGCCCCAGCATTTT.

The V gene is TRBV27, the J gene TRBJ1-1; unclear D gene. V lost 0 bases and J 4 bases, leaving 6 bases between the germline ends. The V gene's germline CDR1 is MNHEY and CDR2 SMNVEV (reference sequence). This CDR3 contains 13 residues. The CDR3 is CASSLSEVTEAFF. CDR3 nucleotides: TGTGCCAGCAGTTTATCGGAGGTCACTGAAGCTTTCTTT.